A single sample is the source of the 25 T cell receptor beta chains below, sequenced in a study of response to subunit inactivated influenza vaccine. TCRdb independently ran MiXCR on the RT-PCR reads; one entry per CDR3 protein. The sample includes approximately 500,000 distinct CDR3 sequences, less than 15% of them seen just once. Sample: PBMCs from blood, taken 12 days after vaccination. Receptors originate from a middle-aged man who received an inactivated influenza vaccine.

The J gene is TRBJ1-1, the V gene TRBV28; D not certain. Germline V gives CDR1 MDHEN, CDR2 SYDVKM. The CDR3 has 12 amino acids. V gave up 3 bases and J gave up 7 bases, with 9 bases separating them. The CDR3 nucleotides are TGTGCCAGCAGTTTTAACGGGAATGAAGCTTTCTTT. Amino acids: CASSFNGNEAFF.

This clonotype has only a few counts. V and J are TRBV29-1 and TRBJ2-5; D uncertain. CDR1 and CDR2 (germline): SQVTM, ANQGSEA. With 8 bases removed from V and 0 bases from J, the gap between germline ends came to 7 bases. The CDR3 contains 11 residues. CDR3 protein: CSLRYQETQYF. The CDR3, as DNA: TGCAGCCTCAGGTACCAAGAGACCCAGTACTTC.

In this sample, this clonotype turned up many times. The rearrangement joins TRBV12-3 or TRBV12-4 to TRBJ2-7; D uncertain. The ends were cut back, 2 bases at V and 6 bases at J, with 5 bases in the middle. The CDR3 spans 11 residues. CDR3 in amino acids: CASSLRGEQYF. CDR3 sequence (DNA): TGTGCCAGCAGTTTACGCGGCGAGCAGTACTTC.

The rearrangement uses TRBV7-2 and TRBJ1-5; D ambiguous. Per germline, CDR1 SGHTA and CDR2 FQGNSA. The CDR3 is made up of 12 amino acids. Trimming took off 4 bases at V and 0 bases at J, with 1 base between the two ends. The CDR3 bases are TGTGCCAGCAGCTATAGCAATCAGCCCCAGCATTTT. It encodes CASSYSNQPQHF.

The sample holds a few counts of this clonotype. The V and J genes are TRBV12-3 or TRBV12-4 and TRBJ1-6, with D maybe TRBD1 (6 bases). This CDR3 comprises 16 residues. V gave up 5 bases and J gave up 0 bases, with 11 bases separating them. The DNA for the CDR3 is TGTGCCAGCAGTCCGGGACACAGCTCCTATAATTCACCCCTCCACTTT. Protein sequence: CASSPGHSSYNSPLHF.

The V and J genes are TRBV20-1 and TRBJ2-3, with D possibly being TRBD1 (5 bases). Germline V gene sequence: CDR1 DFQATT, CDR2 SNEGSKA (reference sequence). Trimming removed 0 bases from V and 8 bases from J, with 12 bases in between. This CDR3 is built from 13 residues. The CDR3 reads CSARDLRQGTQYF. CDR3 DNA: TGCAGTGCTAGAGACCTCAGGCAGGGTACGCAGTATTTT.

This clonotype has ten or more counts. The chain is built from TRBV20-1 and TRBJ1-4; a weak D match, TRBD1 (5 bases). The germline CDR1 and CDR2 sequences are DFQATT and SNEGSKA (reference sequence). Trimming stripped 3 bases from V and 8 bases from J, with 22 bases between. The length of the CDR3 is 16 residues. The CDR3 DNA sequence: TGCAGTGCTAGGGGGGTCATCGCAGGACAAACGGAAAAACTGTTTTTT. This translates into CSARGVIAGQTEKLFF.

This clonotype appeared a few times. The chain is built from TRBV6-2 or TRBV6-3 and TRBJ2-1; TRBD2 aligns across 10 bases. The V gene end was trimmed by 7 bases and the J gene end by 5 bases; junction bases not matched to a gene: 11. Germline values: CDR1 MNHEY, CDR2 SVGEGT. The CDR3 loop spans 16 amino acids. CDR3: CASTKRGTSVHNEQFF. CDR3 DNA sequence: TGTGCCAGCACCAAACGGGGGACTAGCGTCCACAATGAGCAGTTCTTC.

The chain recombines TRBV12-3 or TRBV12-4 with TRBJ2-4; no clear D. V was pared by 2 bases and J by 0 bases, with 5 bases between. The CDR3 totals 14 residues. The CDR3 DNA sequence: TGTGCCAGCAGTTTAACCGTAGCCAAAAACATTCAGTACTTC. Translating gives CASSLTVAKNIQYF.

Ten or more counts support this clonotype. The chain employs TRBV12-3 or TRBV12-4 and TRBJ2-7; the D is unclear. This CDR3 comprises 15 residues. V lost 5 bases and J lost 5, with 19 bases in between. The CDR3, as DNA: TGTGCCAGCAGTCCCCCCTCCGTCTATATCCACGAGCAGTACTTC. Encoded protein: CASSPPSVYIHEQYF.

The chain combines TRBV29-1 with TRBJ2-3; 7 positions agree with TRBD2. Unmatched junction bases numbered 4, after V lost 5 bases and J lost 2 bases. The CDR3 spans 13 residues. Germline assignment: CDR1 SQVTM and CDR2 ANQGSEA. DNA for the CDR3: TGCAGCGTTCGACTAGCCCACACAGATACGCAGTATTTT. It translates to CSVRLAHTDTQYF.

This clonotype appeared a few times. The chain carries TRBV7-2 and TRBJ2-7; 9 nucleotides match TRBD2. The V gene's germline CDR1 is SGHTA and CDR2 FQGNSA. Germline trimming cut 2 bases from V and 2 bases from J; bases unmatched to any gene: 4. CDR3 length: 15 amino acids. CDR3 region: CASSLLAGRTYEQYF. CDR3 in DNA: TGTGCCAGCAGCTTACTAGCGGGACGAACCTACGAGCAGTACTTC.

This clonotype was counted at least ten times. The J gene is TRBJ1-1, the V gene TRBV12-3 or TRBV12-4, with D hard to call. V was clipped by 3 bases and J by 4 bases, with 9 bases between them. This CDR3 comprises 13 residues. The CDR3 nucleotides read TGTGCCAGCAGTTTCGGGGTCTTCACTGAAGCTTTCTTT. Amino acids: CASSFGVFTEAFF.

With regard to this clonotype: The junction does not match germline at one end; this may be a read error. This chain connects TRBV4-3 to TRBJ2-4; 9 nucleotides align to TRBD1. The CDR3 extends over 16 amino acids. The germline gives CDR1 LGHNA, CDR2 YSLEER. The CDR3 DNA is TGCGCCAGCAGCCAAGCACCGGGACAGGGTATAAACATTCAGAACTTC. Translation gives CASSQAPGQGINIQNF.

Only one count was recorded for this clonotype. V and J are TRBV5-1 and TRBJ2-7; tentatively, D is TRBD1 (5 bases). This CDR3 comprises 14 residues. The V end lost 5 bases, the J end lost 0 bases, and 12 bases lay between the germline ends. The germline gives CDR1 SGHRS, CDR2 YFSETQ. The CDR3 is CASSRTRSSYEQYF. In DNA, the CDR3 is TGCGCCAGCAGTCGGACAAGGAGCTCCTACGAGCAGTACTTC.

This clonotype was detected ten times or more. In nucleotides, the CDR3 is TGTGCCAGCAGCCAAGTTTATACGCAGTATTTT. It encodes CASSQVYTQYF. V gene TRBV14 combines with J gene TRBJ2-3; D gene ambiguous. This CDR3 contains 11 residues. CDR1 SGHDN and CDR2 FVKESK come from the germline V gene. Trimming took off 1 base at V and 7 bases at J, with 3 bases between the two ends. The full variable domain, completed using reference TRBV14 and TRBJ2-3, is EAGVTQFPSHSVIEKGQTVTLRCDPISGHDNLYWYRRVMGKEIKFLLHFVKESKQDESGMPNNRFLAERTGGTYSTLKVQPAELEDSGVYFCASSQVYTQYFGPGTRLTVL.

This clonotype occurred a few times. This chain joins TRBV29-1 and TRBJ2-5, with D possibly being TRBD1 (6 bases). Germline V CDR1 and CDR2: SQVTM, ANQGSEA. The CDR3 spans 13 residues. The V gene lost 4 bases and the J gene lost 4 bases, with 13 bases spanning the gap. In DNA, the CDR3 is TGCAGCGTTGTTTTTTGGGGGCGAGAGACCCAGTACTTC. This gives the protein CSVVFWGRETQYF.

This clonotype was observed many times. The CDR3 spells CAISDWQGRPTLGAGELFF. The CDR3 DNA sequence: TGTGCCATCAGTGATTGGCAGGGTCGTCCCACCCTCGGCGCCGGGGAGCTGTTTTTT. The chain employs TRBV10-3 and TRBJ2-2; D may be TRBD1 (5 bases). The CDR3 loop spans 19 amino acids. The V gene's germline CDR1 is ENHRY and CDR2 SYGVKD. Trimming shortened V by 3 bases and J by 6 bases, and 26 bases separated the two germline ends.

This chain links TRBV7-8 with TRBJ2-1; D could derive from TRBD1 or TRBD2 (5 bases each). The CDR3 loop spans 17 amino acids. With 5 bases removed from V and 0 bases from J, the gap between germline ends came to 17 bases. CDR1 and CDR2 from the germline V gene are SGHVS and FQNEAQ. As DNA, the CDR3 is TGTGCCAGCAGCCGGTCCAGGACGAGGGGCTCCTACAATGAGCAGTTCTTC. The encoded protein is CASSRSRTRGSYNEQFF.

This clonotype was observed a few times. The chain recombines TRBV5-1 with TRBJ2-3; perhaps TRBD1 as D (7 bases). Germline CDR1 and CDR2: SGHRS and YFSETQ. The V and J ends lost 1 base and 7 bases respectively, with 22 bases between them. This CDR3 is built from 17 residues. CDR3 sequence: CASSLRGGDSGYNTQYF. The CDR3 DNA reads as TGCGCCAGCAGCTTGAGAGGAGGGGACAGCGGGTACAATACGCAGTATTTT.

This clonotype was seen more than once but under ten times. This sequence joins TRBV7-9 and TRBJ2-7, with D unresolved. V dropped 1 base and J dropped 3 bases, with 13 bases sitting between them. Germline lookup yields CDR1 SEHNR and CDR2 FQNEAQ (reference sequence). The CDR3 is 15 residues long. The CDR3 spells CASSLGRIGDYEQYF. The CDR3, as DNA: TGTGCCAGCAGCTTAGGAAGAATAGGTGACTACGAGCAGTACTTC.

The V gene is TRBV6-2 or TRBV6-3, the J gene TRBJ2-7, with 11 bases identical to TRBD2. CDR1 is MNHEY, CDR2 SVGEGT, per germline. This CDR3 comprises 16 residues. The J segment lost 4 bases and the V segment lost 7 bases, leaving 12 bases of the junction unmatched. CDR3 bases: TGTGCCAGCACCACTCTCATTACTAGCGGGAGTTACGAGCAGTACTTC. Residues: CASTTLITSGSYEQYF.

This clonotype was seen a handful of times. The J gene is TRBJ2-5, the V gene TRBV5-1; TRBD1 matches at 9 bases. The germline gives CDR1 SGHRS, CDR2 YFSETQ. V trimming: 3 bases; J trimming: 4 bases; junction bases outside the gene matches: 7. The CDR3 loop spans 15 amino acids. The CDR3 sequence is CASSSGTTGGETQYF. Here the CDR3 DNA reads TGCGCCAGCAGCTCGGGGACGACAGGGGGAGAGACCCAGTACTTC.

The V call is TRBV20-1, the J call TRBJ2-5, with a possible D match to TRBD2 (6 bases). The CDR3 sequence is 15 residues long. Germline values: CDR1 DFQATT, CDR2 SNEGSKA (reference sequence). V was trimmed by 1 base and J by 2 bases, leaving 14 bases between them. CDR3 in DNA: TGCAGTGCTAGAGGATTGCTAGCGCGTCAAGAGACCCAGTACTTC. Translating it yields CSARGLLARQETQYF.

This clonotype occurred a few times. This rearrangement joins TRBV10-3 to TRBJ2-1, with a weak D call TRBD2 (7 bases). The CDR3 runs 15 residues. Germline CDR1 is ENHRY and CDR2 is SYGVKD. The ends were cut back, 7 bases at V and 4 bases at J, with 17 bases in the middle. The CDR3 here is CAIKRGGLTYNEQFF. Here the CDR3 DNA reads TGTGCCATCAAGAGGGGGGGACTAACTTACAATGAGCAGTTCTTC.